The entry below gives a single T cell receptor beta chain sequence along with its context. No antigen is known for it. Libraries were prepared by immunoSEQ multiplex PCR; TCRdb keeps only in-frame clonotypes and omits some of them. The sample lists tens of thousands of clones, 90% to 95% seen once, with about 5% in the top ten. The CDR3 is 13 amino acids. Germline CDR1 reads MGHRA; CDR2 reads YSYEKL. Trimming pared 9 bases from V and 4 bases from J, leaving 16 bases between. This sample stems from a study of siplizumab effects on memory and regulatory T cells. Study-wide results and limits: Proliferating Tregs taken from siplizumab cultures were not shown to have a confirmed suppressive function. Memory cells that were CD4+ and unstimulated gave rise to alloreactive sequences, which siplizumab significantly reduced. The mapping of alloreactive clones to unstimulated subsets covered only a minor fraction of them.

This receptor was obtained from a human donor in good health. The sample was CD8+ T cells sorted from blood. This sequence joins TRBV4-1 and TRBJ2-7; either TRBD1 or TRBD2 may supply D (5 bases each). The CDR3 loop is CASRGPPIYEQYF. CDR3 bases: TGCGCCAGTCGGGGCCCCCCGATTTACGAGCAGTACTTC.